The following is a T cell receptor (beta chain) sequence with its context. Some clones are missing from TCRdb's copy, which holds only in-frame ones; the method was immunoSEQ multiplex PCR. Of roughly 250,000 clones in the sample, around 82% were seen once. This sample is part of a study of blood T cell repertoires in COVID-19. The CDR3 runs 15 residues. Trimming removed 7 bases from V and 4 bases from J, with 18 bases in between. The V gene's germline CDR1 is SGHTA and CDR2 FQGNSA. During active infection, Seattle patients enrolled and were then monitored through disease. Sequencing was performed on peripheral blood. The clonotype was recovered from a person between 65 and 79 years old with COVID-19, enrolled during active disease. The chain couples TRBV7-2 to TRBJ2-3, with D hard to call. The CDR3 loop is CASNLWRSAADTQYF. CDR3 nucleotides: TGTGCCAGCAACCTATGGCGATCGGCGGCAGATACGCAGTATTTT.